These 14 T cell receptor beta chains were sequenced from one sample in a study of Ad26.COV2.S vaccination and SARS-CoV-2 variants. Treatment of the sample: around 19 received Ad26.COV2.S at low or high dose, single or two shots; five or six received placebo; per-sample allocation not given. The study sampled participants on day 63 after the first vaccine or placebo injection. Produced via immunoSEQ multiplex PCR; TCRdb's table is partial and in-frame only. The table records hundreds of thousands of clones, roughly 85% of them present only once. This specimen was peripheral blood, taken in a trial of Ad26.COV2.S vaccine versus placebo. These receptors all stem from a person aged 18-65 years who received the Ad26.COV2.S COVID-19 vaccine or a placebo.

This sequence joins TRBV4-1 and TRBJ1-4, with 12 positions matching TRBD1. The length of the CDR3 is 16 residues. V was clipped by 3 bases and J by 8 bases; unmatched bases: 7. In germline, CDR1 is MGHRA, CDR2 YSYEKL. CDR3 bases: TGCGCCAGCAGCCAGGTCCCTGGGACAGGGGGCGAAAAACTGTTTTTT. As protein: CASSQVPGTGGEKLFF.

The CDR3 nucleotides read TGTGCCAGCTCACCAGGGGGCGCGGCTTACGAGCAGTACTTC. As protein: CASSPGGAAYEQYF. V gene TRBV18 combines with J gene TRBJ2-7, with TRBD1 as a possible D gene (6 bases). The CDR3 has 14 amino acids. The V gene lost 2 bases and the J gene lost 4 bases, with 12 bases spanning the gap. The germline CDR1 and CDR2 sequences are KGHSH and LQKENI.

The chain combines TRBV6-2 or TRBV6-3 with TRBJ2-7; the D gene is possibly TRBD1 (5 bases). The V gene's germline CDR1 is MNHEY and CDR2 SVGEGT. The CDR3 totals 15 residues. V shed 5 bases and J shed 2 bases, with 16 bases lying between them. Here the CDR3 reads CASSIRGAHAYEQYF. CDR3 nucleotides: TGTGCCAGCAGTATAAGGGGCGCCCACGCCTACGAGCAGTACTTC.

The chain combines TRBV3-1 (or the pseudogene TRBV3-2) with TRBJ2-2; tentatively, D is TRBD1 (7 bases). Germline values: CDR1 LGHDT, CDR2 YNNKEL (reference sequence). Trimming shortened V by 11 bases and J by 0 bases, and 19 bases separated the two germline ends. The CDR3 is 16 residues long. The CDR3: CASGQRDLSNTGELFF. The DNA of the CDR3 is TGTGCCTCGGGACAGAGGGACTTATCGAACACCGGGGAGCTGTTTTTT.

The J gene is TRBJ2-7, the V gene TRBV3-1 (or the pseudogene TRBV3-2); 13 bases align to TRBD2. The CDR3 is 17 residues long. The J segment lost 1 base and the V segment lost 0 bases, leaving 3 bases of the junction unmatched. Germline CDR1 LGHDT, CDR2 YNNKEL (reference sequence). The CDR3 reads CASSQDGTSGASYEQYF. As DNA, the CDR3 is TGTGCCAGCAGCCAAGACGGGACTAGCGGGGCGTCCTACGAGCAGTACTTC.

This chain links TRBV7-8 with TRBJ2-7, with TRBD1 matching over 8 bases. The germline V gene encodes CDR1 SGHVS and CDR2 FQNEAQ. The CDR3 extends over 15 amino acids. V dropped 5 bases and J dropped 1; count of bases not matched to a gene: 7. The CDR3 loop is CASSPWTGTSYEQYF. The CDR3 DNA reads TGTGCCAGCAGCCCGTGGACAGGGACATCCTACGAGCAGTACTTC.

The chain employs TRBV7-8 and TRBJ1-5, with D hard to call. V was trimmed by 3 bases and J by 2 bases, leaving 11 bases between them. Germline V CDR1 and CDR2: SGHVS, FQNEAQ. This CDR3 comprises 15 residues. The CDR3 DNA reads TGTGCCAGCAGCTTTGGGATTTGGGGCAATCAGCCCCAGCATTTT. This gives the protein CASSFGIWGNQPQHF. Drawing the rest from reference TRBV7-8 and TRBJ1-5, the complete variable domain is GAGVSQSPRYKVAKRGQDVALRCDPISGHVSLFWYQQALGQGPEFLTYFQNEAQLDKSGLPSDRFFAERPEGSVSTLKIQRTQQEDSAVYLCASSFGIWGNQPQHFGDGTRLSIL.

The chain has TRBV12-3 or TRBV12-4 and TRBJ1-2, with 7 bases identical to TRBD1. The ends lost 5 bases at V and 2 bases at J; junction bases unmatched: 2. CDR3 length equals 13 residues. The CDR3 nucleotides read TGTGCCAGCAGTAAACAGGGGAACTATGGCTACACCTTC. Protein: CASSKQGNYGYTF.

The chain employs TRBV5-1 and TRBJ2-1, with 9 bases identical to TRBD2. The CDR3 runs to 14 residues. Germline values: CDR1 SGHRS, CDR2 YFSETQ. Losses at the gene ends were 2 bases for V and 15 bases for J; bases not matched to a gene: 12. The CDR3 here is CASSFDDSGRGRFF. CDR3 bases: TGCGCCAGCAGCTTCGATGATAGCGGGAGAGGGCGGTTCTTC.

This clone was counted once. The V call is TRBV4-1, the J call TRBJ1-5; D unresolved. Trimming pared 1 base from V and 0 bases from J, leaving 7 bases between. There are 15 residues in the CDR3. The germline V gene has CDR1 MGHRA and CDR2 YSYEKL. CDR3 residues: CASSQGMNSNQPQHF. The CDR3 bases are TGCGCCAGCAGCCAAGGTATGAATAGCAATCAGCCCCAGCATTTT.

The chain uses TRBV28 and TRBJ1-2; no clear D gene. The CDR3 runs 12 residues. Trimming stripped 2 bases from V and 6 bases from J, with 7 bases between. Germline V gives CDR1 MDHEN, CDR2 SYDVKM. The CDR3, as DNA: TGTGCCAGCAGTTTACCCACAGATGGCTACACCTTC. As protein: CASSLPTDGYTF.

Regarding this clone: Other DNA sequences from this sample encode an identical CDR3 as well. The chain has TRBV5-1 and TRBJ2-1; D is ambiguous. The CDR3 is 13 amino acids. Germline-derived CDR1 and CDR2 are SGHRS and YFSETQ. Trimming cost V 2 bases and J 4 bases, with 7 bases left between them. The CDR3 sequence: CASSFGGYNEQFF. CDR3 nucleotides: TGCGCCAGCAGCTTCGGCGGATACAATGAGCAGTTCTTC.

Of note for this clone: One end of the junction fails to match germline, which may point to a read error. This chain connects TRBV10-3 to TRBJ2-7; 10 bases match TRBD1. Germline lookup yields CDR1 ENHRY and CDR2 SYGVKD. The CDR3 loop spans 14 amino acids. The CDR3: CAINEGQGRIEQYF. For the CDR3, the DNA is TGTGCCATCAATGAGGGACAGGGGAGGATCGAGCAGTACTTC.

A remark on this clone: This CDR3 is also generated by other DNA sequences in the sample. The chain's CDR3 is CASSPGGYEQYF. The CDR3 nucleotides are TGTGCCAGCAGCCCCGGCGGCTACGAGCAGTACTTC. This rearrangement joins TRBV9 to TRBJ2-7, with unresolved D. Trimming shortened V by 4 bases and J by 3 bases, and 8 bases separated the two germline ends. The CDR3 has 12 residues. Germline assignment: CDR1 SGDLS and CDR2 YYNGEE.